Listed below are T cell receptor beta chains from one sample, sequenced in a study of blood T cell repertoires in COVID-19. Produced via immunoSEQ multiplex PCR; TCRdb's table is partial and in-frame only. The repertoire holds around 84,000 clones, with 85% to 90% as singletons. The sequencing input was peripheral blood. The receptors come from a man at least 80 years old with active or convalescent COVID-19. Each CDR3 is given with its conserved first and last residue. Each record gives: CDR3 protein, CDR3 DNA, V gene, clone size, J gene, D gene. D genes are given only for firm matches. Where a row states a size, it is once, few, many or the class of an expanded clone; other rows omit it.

CASTRGFNTEAFF | TGCGCCAGCACAAGGGGATTTAACACTGAAGCTTTCTTT | TRBV10-1 | - | TRBJ1-1 | -
CAWSTTGGTEAFF | TGTGCCTGGAGTACTACAGGGGGAACTGAAGCTTTCTTT | TRBV30 | - | TRBJ1-1 | TRBD1
CASSTDRTGNTEAFF | TGCGCCAGCAGCACCGACAGGACCGGGAACACTGAAGCTTTCTTT | TRBV5-1 | - | TRBJ1-1 | -
CASAPGVGLAGNEQFF | TGTGCCAGCGCACCCGGGGTGGGACTAGCTGGCAATGAGCAGTTCTTC | TRBV7-3 | - | TRBJ2-1 | TRBD2
CASINRRWTEAFF | TGTGCCAGTATAAATAGGAGATGGACTGAAGCTTTCTTT | TRBV19 | - | TRBJ1-1 | -
CASSEDRGQRETQYF | TGTGCCAGCAGCGAAGACAGGGGGCAACGGGAGACCCAGTACTTC | TRBV6-1 | few | TRBJ2-5 | TRBD1
CASSPQPSGTEAFF | TGTGCCAGCAGCCCCCAACCCTCAGGGACTGAAGCTTTCTTT | TRBV7-2 | - | TRBJ1-1 | -
CAISDPGQGETQYF | TGTGCCATCAGTGACCCCGGACAGGGGGAGACCCAGTACTTC | TRBV10-3 | - | TRBJ2-5 | TRBD1
CASSSRDTQAGELFF | TGTGCCAGCAGCAGCCGGGACACTCAGGCCGGGGAGCTGTTTTTT | TRBV21-1 | - | TRBJ2-2 | -
CASSLVGTNEKLFF | TGTGCCAGCAGCTTGGTCGGAACTAATGAAAAACTGTTTTTT | TRBV5-4 | - | TRBJ1-4 | -
CASSLGRQGIETQYF | TGTGCCAGCAGCTTAGGGCGGCAGGGAATAGAGACCCAGTACTTC | TRBV7-9 | - | TRBJ2-5 | -
CASSTDRPTYGYTF | TGCGCCAGCAGCACGGACAGGCCAACCTATGGCTACACCTTC | TRBV5-1 | - | TRBJ1-2 | TRBD1
CASSPAGESNYGYTF | TGTGCCAGCTCGCCCGCGGGCGAATCTAACTATGGCTACACCTTC | TRBV18 | - | TRBJ1-2 | -
CASSPLRENTEAFF | TGTGCCAGCAGCCCCTTGAGGGAGAACACTGAAGCTTTCTTT | TRBV3-1/TRBV3-2 | - | TRBJ1-1 | -
CASSLTGTNSGNTIYF | TGTGCCAGCAGTTTAACAGGAACTAACTCTGGAAACACCATATATTTT | TRBV27 | - | TRBJ1-3 | -
CAWSSAERDNEKLFF | TGTGCCTGGAGTTCCGCGGAGCGGGATAATGAAAAACTGTTTTTT | TRBV30 | - | TRBJ1-4 | -